This T cell receptor (beta chain) was observed in a study of T cell repertoires in aging, cancer and after chemotherapy. At the level of the study: Six age groups, ranging from 30 or younger to 70 or older, included the donors. Clear clonal overlap appeared across healthy donor samples taken over several months to years. Study results and limitations: Median generation probability rose over the chemotherapy interval in each cancer cohort, suggesting rebound thymic output. Age-matched healthy donors had significantly more diverse, less clonal blood TCR repertoires than untreated cancer patients.

The template was genomic DNA from peripheral blood, not RNA. Looked up from germline, CDR1 is SQVTM and CDR2 is ANQGSEA. The CDR3 has 13 residues. Multiplex touch-down PCR with TRB-A/B primers amplified rearranged V-D-J TRB sequences. TCRdb itself ran the multiplex PCR reads through MiXCR, one entry per CDR3 protein. This table has around 13,000 distinct CDR3 sequences, about a third appearing once. This clonotype is deemed medium-sized (0.01 to 0.1%). Its cognate antigen is unknown. One end of the junction is discordant with germline, which a read error may explain. The chain uses TRBV29-1 and TRBJ2-3, with 11 bases matching TRBD2. The clonotype originates from a human donor in good health. The donor label of this sample is uncertain. Material: blood. The CDR3 loop is CSPEVLAGGTQYF. Written as DNA, the CDR3 is TGTTCTCCCGAGGTCCTAGCGGGAGGAACGCAGTATTTT.